The source of this T cell receptor beta chain is a study of blood T cell repertoires in COVID-19. The method was immunoSEQ multiplex PCR; TCRdb's version includes in-frame clones alone and lacks a portion of them. The sample comprises approximately 210,000 clones, 85% to 90% of which are singletons, and approximately 4.5% rests with the top ten. The V and J ends lost 4 bases and 2 bases respectively, with 16 bases between them. The germline CDR1 and CDR2 sequences are LGHNA and YSLEER. The CDR3 spans 16 residues. The clonotype originates from a human donor in a cohort sampled during active COVID-19. The specimen sequenced was peripheral blood. The chain links TRBV4-3 to TRBJ2-3, with a weak D call TRBD1 (6 bases). For the CDR3, the DNA is TGCGCCAGCAGCCCCAAGATTGGGACATTCACAGATACGCAGTATTTT. Its translation: CASSPKIGTFTDTQYF.